This T cell receptor beta chain was identified in a study of graft-versus-host responses after intestinal transplantation. General observations from the study: Marrow from the recipient contained GvH clones, some of which had appeared first in ileum or blood.

As to this clone: Its antigen is not known.

Sequencing used immunoSEQ multiplex PCR; TCRdb keeps in-frame clones, though not all of them. The table records about 73,000 clones, 90% of them present only once. The specimen comprised unstimulated CD8+ T cells sorted from spleen or lymph node cells, sampled before transplant. This receptor was taken from a human donor who was the organ donor for an intestinal transplant.

CDR3 in DNA: TGTGCCAGCAGTTACATAGGGGATGAGCAGTTCTTC. It codes for CASSYIGDEQFF. The chain employs TRBV6-6 and TRBJ2-1; weak D call: TRBD1 (5 bases). Germline-derived CDR1 and CDR2 are MNHNY and SVGAGI (reference sequence). The CDR3 has 12 residues. Trimming took 2 bases from V and 8 from J, leaving 7 bases between them.